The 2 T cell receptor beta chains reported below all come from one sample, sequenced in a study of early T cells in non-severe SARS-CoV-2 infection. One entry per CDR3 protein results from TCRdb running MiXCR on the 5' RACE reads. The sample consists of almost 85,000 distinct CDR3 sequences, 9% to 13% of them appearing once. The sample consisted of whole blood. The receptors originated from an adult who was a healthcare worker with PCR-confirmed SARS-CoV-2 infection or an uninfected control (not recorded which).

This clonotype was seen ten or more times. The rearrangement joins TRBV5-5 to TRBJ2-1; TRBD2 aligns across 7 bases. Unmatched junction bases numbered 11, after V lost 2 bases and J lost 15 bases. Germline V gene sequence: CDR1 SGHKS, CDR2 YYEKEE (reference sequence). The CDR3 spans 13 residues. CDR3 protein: CASSFAREYPLFF. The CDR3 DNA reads TGTGCCAGCAGCTTCGCGCGGGAGTATCCTCTGTTCTTC.

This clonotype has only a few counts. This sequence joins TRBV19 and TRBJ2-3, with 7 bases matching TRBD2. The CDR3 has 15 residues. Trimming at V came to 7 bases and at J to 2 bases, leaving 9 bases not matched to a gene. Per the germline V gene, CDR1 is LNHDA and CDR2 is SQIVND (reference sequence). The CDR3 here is CASKRLAESTDTQYF. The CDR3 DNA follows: TGTGCCAGTAAAAGGCTAGCGGAATCCACAGATACGCAGTATTTT. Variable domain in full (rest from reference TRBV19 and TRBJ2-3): DGGITQSPKYLFRKEGQNVTLSCEQNLNHDAMYWYRQDPGQGLRLIYYSQIVNDFQKGDIAEGYSVSREKKESFPLTVTSAQKNPTAFYLCASKRLAESTDTQYFGPGTRLTVL.